In this sample, the clone carrying this T cell receptor beta chain turned up once. The entry originates in a study of cytomegalovirus exposure and HLA in healthy donors. The germline gives CDR1 SNHLY, CDR2 FYNNEI. CDR3 length: 16 amino acids. Trimming at V came to 7 bases and at J to 4 bases, leaving 10 bases not matched to a gene. PCR amplification relied on 60 Vbeta primers (plus 13 Jbeta primers). Profiled with immunoSEQ multiplex PCR; TCRdb holds only in-frame clones, not every one. Among about 160,000 clones listed, 65% to 80% were seen once. The sample taken for sequencing was PBMCs. This clonotype was sampled from a man aged 40-55 years in good health and CMV-seronegative. The V call is TRBV2, the J call TRBJ2-3; 11 bases map to TRBD1. The CDR3 DNA sequence: TGTGCCAGCATGGGCGGGACAGGGGGATATGCAGATACGCAGTATTTT. This translates into CASMGGTGGYADTQYF.